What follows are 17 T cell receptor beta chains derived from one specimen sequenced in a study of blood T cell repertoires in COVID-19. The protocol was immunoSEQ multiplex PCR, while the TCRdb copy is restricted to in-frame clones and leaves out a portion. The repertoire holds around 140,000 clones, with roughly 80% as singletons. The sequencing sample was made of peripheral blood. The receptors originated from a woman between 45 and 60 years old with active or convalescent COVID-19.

CDR3 sequence: CASSLSSGNGYTF. CDR3 coding DNA: TGTGCCAGCAGCTTATCTTCGGGAAACGGCTACACCTTC. V and J are TRBV7-9 and TRBJ1-2; no firm D call. Trimming left V 2 bases short and J 8 bases short, with 12 bases between. CDR1 SEHNR and CDR2 FQNEAQ come from the germline V gene (reference sequence). The length of the CDR3 is 13 residues.

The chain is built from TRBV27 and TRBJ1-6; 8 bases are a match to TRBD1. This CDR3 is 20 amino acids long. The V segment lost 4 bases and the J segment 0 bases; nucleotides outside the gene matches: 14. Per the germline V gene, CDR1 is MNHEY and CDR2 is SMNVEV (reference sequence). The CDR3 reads CASSWAQTGGTSSYNSPLHF. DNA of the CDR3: TGTGCCAGCAGTTGGGCTCAAACAGGGGGAACAAGCTCCTATAATTCACCCCTCCACTTT.

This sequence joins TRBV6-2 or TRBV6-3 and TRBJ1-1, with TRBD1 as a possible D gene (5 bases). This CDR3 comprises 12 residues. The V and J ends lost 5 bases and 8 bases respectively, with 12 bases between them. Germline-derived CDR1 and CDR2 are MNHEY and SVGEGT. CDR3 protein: CASSLEAGEAFF. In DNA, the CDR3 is TGTGCCAGCAGTCTCGAGGCAGGGGAAGCTTTCTTT.

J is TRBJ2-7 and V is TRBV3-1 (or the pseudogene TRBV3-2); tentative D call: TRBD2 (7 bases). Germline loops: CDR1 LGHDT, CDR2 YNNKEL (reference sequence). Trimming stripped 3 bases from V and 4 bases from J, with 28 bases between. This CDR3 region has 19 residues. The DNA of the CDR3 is TGTGCCAGCAGCCACCTTTGGGAGGGCCTAGGGGGGATTACATACGAGCAGTACTTC. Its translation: CASSHLWEGLGGITYEQYF.

The CDR3 sequence is CASSLSGSGYTGELFF. In DNA form, the CDR3 reads TGTGCCAGCAGCCTTAGCGGGAGCGGGTACACCGGGGAGCTGTTTTTT. The chain couples TRBV28 to TRBJ2-2; 9 bases are a match to TRBD2. CDR1 and CDR2 (germline): MDHEN, SYDVKM. This CDR3 has 16 residues. J lost 3 bases, V lost 6 bases, and 8 bases had no gene match.

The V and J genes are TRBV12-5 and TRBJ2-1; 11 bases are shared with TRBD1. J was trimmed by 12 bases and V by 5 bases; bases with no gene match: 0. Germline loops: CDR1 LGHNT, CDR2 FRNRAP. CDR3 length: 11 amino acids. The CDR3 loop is CASGGTGGQFF. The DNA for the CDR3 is TGTGCTAGTGGTGGGACAGGGGGGCAGTTCTTC.

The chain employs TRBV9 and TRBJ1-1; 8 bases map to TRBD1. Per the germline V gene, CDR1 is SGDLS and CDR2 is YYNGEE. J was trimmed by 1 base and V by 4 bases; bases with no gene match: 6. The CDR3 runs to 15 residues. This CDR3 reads CASSHRQGTNTEAFF. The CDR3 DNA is TGTGCCAGCAGCCACCGACAGGGGACGAACACTGAAGCTTTCTTT.

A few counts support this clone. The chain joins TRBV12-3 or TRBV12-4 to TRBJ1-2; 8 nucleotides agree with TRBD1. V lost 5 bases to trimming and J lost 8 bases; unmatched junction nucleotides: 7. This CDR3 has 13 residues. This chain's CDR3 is CASSPRTGFGYTF. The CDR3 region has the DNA TGTGCCAGCAGTCCCCGGACAGGGTTCGGCTACACCTTC.

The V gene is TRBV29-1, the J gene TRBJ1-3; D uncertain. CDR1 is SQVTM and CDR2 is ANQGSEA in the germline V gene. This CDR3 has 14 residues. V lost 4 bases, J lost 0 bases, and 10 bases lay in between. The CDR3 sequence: CSVAAEGSGNTIYF. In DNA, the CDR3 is TGCAGCGTTGCCGCTGAGGGCTCTGGAAACACCATATATTTT.

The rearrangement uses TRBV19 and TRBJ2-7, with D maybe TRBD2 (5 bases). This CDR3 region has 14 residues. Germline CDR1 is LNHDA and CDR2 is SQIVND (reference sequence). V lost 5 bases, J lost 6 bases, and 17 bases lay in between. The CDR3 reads CASSPRTDFSEQYF. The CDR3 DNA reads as TGTGCCAGTAGTCCCCGGACGGACTTTAGCGAGCAGTACTTC.

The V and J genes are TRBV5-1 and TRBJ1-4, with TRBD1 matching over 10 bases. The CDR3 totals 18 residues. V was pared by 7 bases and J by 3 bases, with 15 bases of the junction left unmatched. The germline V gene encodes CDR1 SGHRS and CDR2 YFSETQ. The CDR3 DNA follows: TGCGCCAGCCCCTTACCGGGACAGGGGTGGGTTCCTAATGAAAAACTGTTTTTT. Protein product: CASPLPGQGWVPNEKLFF.

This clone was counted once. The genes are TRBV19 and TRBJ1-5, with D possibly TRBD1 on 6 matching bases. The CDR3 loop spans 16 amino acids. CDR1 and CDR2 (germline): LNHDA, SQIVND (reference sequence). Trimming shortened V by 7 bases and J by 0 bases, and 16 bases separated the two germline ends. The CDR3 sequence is CASTGTGWGSNQPQHF. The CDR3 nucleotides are TGTGCCAGTACCGGCACAGGGTGGGGTAGCAATCAGCCCCAGCATTTT.

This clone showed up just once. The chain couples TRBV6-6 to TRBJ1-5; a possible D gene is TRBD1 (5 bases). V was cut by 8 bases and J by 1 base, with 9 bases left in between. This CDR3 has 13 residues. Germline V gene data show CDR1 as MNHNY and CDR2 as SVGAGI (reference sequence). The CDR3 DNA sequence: TGTGCCAGCGAGTCAGGGAGCAATCAGCCCCAGCATTTT. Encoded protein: CASESGSNQPQHF.

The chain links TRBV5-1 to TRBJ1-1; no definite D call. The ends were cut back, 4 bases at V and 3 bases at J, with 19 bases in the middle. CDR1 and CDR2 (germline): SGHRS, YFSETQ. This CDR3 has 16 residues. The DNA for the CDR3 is TGCGCCAGCAGCCATACTTCCGGGAGTACGGACACTGAAGCTTTCTTT. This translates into CASSHTSGSTDTEAFF.

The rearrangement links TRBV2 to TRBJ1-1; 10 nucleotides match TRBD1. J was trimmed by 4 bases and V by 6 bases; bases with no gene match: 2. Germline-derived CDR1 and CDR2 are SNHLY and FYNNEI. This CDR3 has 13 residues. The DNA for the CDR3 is TGTGCCAGCAGGGGACAGGGGACCACTGAAGCTTTCTTT. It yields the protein CASRGQGTTEAFF.

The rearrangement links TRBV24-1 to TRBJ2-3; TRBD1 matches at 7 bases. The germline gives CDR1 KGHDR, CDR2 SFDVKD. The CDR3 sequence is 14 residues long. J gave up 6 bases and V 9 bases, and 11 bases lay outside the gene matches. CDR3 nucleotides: TGTGCCACCCGCCGACAGGGTAAAATGGATACGCAGTATTTT. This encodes CATRRQGKMDTQYF.

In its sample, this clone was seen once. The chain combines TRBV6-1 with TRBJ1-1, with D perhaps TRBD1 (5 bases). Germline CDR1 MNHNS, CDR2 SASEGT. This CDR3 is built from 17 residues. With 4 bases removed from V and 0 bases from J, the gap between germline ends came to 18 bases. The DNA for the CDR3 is TGTGCCAGCAGTGCCCACAGGTTCGCTGACCTGAACACTGAAGCTTTCTTT. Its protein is CASSAHRFADLNTEAFF.